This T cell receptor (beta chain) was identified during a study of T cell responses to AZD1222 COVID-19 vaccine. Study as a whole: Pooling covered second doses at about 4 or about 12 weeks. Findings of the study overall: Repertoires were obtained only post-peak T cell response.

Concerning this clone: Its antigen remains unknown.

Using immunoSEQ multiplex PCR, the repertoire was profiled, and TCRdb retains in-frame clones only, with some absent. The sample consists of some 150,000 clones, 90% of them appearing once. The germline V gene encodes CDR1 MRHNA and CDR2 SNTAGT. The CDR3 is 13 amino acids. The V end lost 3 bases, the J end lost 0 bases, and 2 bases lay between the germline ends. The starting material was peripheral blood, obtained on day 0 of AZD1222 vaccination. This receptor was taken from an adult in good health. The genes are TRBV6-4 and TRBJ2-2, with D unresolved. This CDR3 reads CASSEANTGELFF. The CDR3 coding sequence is TGTGCCAGCAGTGAAGCGAACACCGGGGAGCTGTTTTTT.